Below, 17 T cell receptor beta chains from the same sample are listed, as sequenced in a study of primary melanoma T cells and metastatic recurrence. The protocol was immunoSEQ multiplex PCR, while the TCRdb copy is restricted to in-frame clones and leaves out a portion. The sample shows 200 to 250 clones, 75% to 95% of them seen only once. Sequenced sample: melanoma tumor tissue. These receptors came from a human donor with melanoma.

The chain links TRBV6-8 to TRBJ1-1; D ambiguous. CDR3 length: 13 residues. V lost 7 bases to trimming and J lost 4 bases, with 13 bases between them. Germline values: CDR1 MNHGY, CDR2 SAAAGT. This CDR3 reads CASTMAVGTEAFF. DNA for the CDR3: TGTGCCAGCACAATGGCGGTGGGCACTGAAGCTTTCTTT.

This clone was picked up a small number of times. This sequence joins TRBV11-3 and TRBJ2-1; D tentatively reads TRBD1 or TRBD2 (5 bases each). The CDR3 contains 14 residues. The germline CDR1 and CDR2 sequences are SGHNT and YENEEA. Trimming took off 3 bases at V and 3 bases at J, with 9 bases between the two ends. CDR3 DNA: TGTGCCAGCAGCTTGGGGGAAGACTACAATGAGCAGTTCTTC. It specifies CASSLGEDYNEQFF.

The chain is built from TRBV19 and TRBJ2-2, with D perhaps assigned TRBD1 or TRBD2 (5 bases each). The ends were cut back, 9 bases at V and 8 bases at J, with 19 bases in the middle. This CDR3 comprises 14 residues. CDR1 is LNHDA, CDR2 SQIVND, per germline (reference sequence). The CDR3 loop is CASWDLRDAGELFF. The CDR3 DNA follows: TGTGCCAGCTGGGACCTCCGGGATGCTGGGGAGCTGTTTTTT.

This clone was seen a single time. The V gene is TRBV11-3, the J gene TRBJ2-2, with D possibly matching TRBD1 (5 bases). Germline assignment: CDR1 SGHNT and CDR2 YENEEA. The CDR3 runs to 17 residues. Deletions cut 3 bases from V and 4 bases from J, with 18 bases between. CDR3 in DNA: TGTGCCAGCAGCTTCCTACCTTTTTCCCAGGGCACCGGGGAGCTGTTTTTT. It specifies CASSFLPFSQGTGELFF.

This chain uses TRBV1 with TRBJ2-6. TRBV1 is a listed pseudogene. The CDR3 has 17 amino acids. The CDR3 reads CASSQEGLGSGANVLTF. The CDR3 coding sequence is TGCGCCAGCAGCCAAGAGGGTTTGGGATCTGGGGCCAACGTCCTGACTTTC.

V gene TRBV11-3 combines with J gene TRBJ2-7, with D tentatively TRBD1 (7 bases). Trimming removed 7 bases from V and 6 bases from J, with 19 bases in between. Germline CDR1 SGHNT, CDR2 YENEEA. The CDR3 runs to 14 residues. CDR3 region: CASTWRDSSIEQYV. CDR3 in DNA: TGTGCCAGCACCTGGAGGGACAGTTCGATCGAGCAGTACGTC.

The V call is TRBV19, the J call TRBJ1-5; 9 nucleotides align to TRBD1. The length of the CDR3 is 17 residues. V was pared by 7 bases and J by 3 bases, with 13 bases of the junction left unmatched. Germline CDR1 and CDR2: LNHDA and SQIVND (reference sequence). The CDR3: CASIGWGQGGLNQPQHF. The DNA of the CDR3 is TGTGCCAGTATCGGCTGGGGACAGGGCGGGCTCAATCAGCCCCAGCATTTT.

This chain links TRBV7-6 with TRBJ1-2; D perhaps matches TRBD1 (5 bases). Per germline, CDR1 SGHVS and CDR2 FNYEAQ. This CDR3 has 15 residues. Deletions cut 7 bases from V and 6 bases from J, with 21 bases between. In nucleotides, the CDR3 is TGTGCCAGCACCAAACAGACAGCCTCCACCCATGGCTACACCTTC. This encodes CASTKQTASTHGYTF.

The rearrangement links TRBV30 to TRBJ1-1, with TRBD1 identical over 8 bases. V dropped 2 bases and J dropped 7; count of bases not matched to a gene: 6. Germline CDR1 is GTSNPN and CDR2 is SVGIG (reference sequence). The CDR3 contains 13 residues. CDR3 coding DNA: TGTGCCTGGAGTCGGGACAGGTCCTTTGAAGCTTTCTTT. Its protein is CAWSRDRSFEAFF.

This clone has more than one count but fewer than ten. The V gene is TRBV6-8, the J gene TRBJ2-6; D is possibly TRBD2 (6 bases). Trimming removed 0 bases from V and 0 bases from J, with 6 bases in between. This CDR3 comprises 16 residues. Germline CDR1 and CDR2: MNHGY and SAAAGT. CDR3 coding DNA: TGTGCCAGCAGTTACTCTAGCGGCTCTGGGGCCAACGTCCTGACTTTC. As protein: CASSYSSGSGANVLTF.

This chain connects TRBV28 to TRBJ1-4, with D maybe TRBD1 (5 bases). V gave up 8 bases and J gave up 7 bases, with 20 bases separating them. CDR1 and CDR2 (germline): MDHEN, SYDVKM. The CDR3 has 15 residues. The CDR3 nucleotides read TGTGCCAGCCACGGGAGTAAGGGGTTTCGTGAAAAACTGTTTTTT. Residues: CASHGSKGFREKLFF.

The rearrangement links TRBV7-2 to TRBJ1-1; D not certain. The CDR3 runs 13 residues. Trimming removed 7 bases at V and 0 bases at J, with 9 bases between. Germline CDR1 is SGHTA and CDR2 is FQGNSA. The DNA for the CDR3 is TGTGCCAGCATGAGGCAGCTGAACACTGAAGCTTTCTTT. The encoded protein is CASMRQLNTEAFF.

V gene TRBV2 combines with J gene TRBJ2-7; 13 nucleotides match TRBD2. The J segment lost 2 bases and the V segment lost 7 bases, leaving 11 bases of the junction unmatched. The germline V gene has CDR1 SNHLY and CDR2 FYNNEI. The CDR3 runs 17 residues. This CDR3 reads CASKGGLAGFSPYEQYV. Written as DNA, the CDR3 is TGTGCCAGCAAGGGGGGACTAGCGGGGTTCTCCCCCTACGAGCAGTACGTC.

V is TRBV30 and J is TRBJ2-3; D gene unclear. V lost 0 bases to trimming and J lost 5 bases, with 6 bases between them. The CDR3 runs 12 residues. The germline V gene encodes CDR1 GTSNPN and CDR2 SVGIG (reference sequence). CDR3 residues: CAWSVGGDTQYF. The CDR3 DNA is TGTGCCTGGAGTGTGGGCGGAGATACGCAGTATTTT. The variable domain in full, completed from reference TRBV30 and TRBJ2-3, reads SQTIHQWPATLVQPVGSPLSLECTVEGTSNPNLYWYRQAAGRGLQLLFYSVGIGQISSEVPQNLSASRPQDRQFILSSKKLLLSDSGFYLCAWSVGGDTQYFGPGTRLTVL.

The chain links TRBV19 to TRBJ2-1; TRBD2 matches 14 bases. The J segment lost 9 bases and the V segment lost 5 bases, leaving 9 bases of the junction unmatched. Looked up from germline, CDR1 is LNHDA and CDR2 is SQIVND (reference sequence). CDR3 size: 16 residues. The CDR3 DNA follows: TGTGCCAGTAGTGTTCCGGGACTAGCGGGAGTGGGTGAGCAGTTCTTC. Translated: CASSVPGLAGVGEQFF.

This chain connects TRBV11-3 to TRBJ1-4, with D possibly TRBD1 on 5 matching bases. This CDR3 has 17 residues. V lost 5 bases and J lost 4, with 20 bases in between. The germline V gene encodes CDR1 SGHNT and CDR2 YENEEA. CDR3 sequence: CASSPGLLYSGNEKLFF. The CDR3 region has the DNA TGTGCCAGCAGCCCAGGGTTATTATATTCGGGTAATGAAAAACTGTTTTTT.

The V call is TRBV29-1, the J call TRBJ1-4, with D perhaps matching TRBD1 (6 bases). The germline CDR1 and CDR2 sequences are SQVTM and ANQGSEA. The V gene lost 6 bases and the J gene lost 7 bases, with 15 bases spanning the gap. CDR3 length: 13 residues. This chain's CDR3 is CSVQDSLGEKLFF. CDR3 coding DNA: TGCAGCGTCCAGGACAGTTTGGGTGAAAAACTGTTTTTT.